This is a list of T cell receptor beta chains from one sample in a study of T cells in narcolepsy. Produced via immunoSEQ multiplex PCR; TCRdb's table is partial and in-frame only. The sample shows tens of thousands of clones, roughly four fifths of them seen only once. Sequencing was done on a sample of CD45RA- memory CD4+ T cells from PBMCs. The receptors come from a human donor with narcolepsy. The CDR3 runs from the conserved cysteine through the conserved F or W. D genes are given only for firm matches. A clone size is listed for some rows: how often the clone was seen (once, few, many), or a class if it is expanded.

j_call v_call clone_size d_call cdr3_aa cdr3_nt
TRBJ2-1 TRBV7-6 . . CASSSVGSSYNEQFF TGTGCCAGCAGTTCAGTCGGGAGCTCCTACAATGAGCAGTTCTTC
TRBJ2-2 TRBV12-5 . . CASGLTNTGELFF TGTGCTAGTGGTTTGACGAACACCGGGGAGCTGTTTTTT
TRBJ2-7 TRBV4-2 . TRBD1 CASSLGQGASYEQYF TGTGCCAGCAGCCTCGGACAGGGGGCATCCTACGAGCAGTACTTC
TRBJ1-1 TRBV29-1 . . CSATGRRDTEAFF TGCAGCGCTACAGGGAGGAGGGACACTGAAGCTTTCTTT
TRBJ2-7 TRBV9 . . CASSATGTPIDEQYF TGTGCCAGCAGCGCAACCGGGACTCCGATAGACGAGCAGTACTTC
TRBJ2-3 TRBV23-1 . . CASSQWSGRVTDTQYF TGCGCCAGCAGTCAATGGTCAGGGCGGGTCACAGATACGCAGTATTTT
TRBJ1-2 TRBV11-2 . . CASSVPGRALRGYTF TGTGCCAGCAGCGTGCCGGGCAGGGCCCTTAGGGGCTACACCTTC
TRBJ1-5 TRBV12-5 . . CASGLTDQPQHF TGTGCTAGTGGTTTGACAGATCAGCCCCAGCATTTT
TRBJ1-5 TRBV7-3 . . CASSLTGDKSQPQHF TGTGCCAGCAGCTTAACGGGGGACAAGAGTCAGCCCCAGCATTTT
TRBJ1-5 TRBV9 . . CASSVLDSNQPQHF TGTGCCAGCAGCGTATTAGACAGCAATCAGCCCCAGCATTTT
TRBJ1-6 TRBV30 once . CAWSSRGSLDNSPLHF TGTGCCTGGAGTTCCCGGGGGAGTCTAGATAATTCACCCCTCCACTTT
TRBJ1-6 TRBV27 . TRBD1 CASTYGQGDSPLHF TGTGCCAGCACTTACGGACAGGGGGATTCACCCCTCCACTTT
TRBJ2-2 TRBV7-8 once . CANVQGPGELFF TGTGCCAACGTACAGGGCCCCGGGGAGCTGTTTTTT
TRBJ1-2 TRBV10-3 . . CAISESKEDGYTF TGTGCCATCAGTGAGTCCAAGGAAGACGGCTACACCTTC
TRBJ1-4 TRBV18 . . CASSRTPVVRAGAKNEKLFF TGTGCCAGCTCCAGGACACCAGTTGTTCGGGCGGGAGCCAAAAATGAAAAACTGTTTTTT
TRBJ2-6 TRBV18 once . CASSPKDSGANVLTF TGTGCCAGCTCACCGAAGGACTCTGGGGCCAACGTCCTGACTTTC
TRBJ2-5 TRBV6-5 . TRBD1 CASSYSGTGFQETQYF TGTGCCAGCAGTTACTCCGGGACAGGGTTCCAAGAGACCCAGTACTTC